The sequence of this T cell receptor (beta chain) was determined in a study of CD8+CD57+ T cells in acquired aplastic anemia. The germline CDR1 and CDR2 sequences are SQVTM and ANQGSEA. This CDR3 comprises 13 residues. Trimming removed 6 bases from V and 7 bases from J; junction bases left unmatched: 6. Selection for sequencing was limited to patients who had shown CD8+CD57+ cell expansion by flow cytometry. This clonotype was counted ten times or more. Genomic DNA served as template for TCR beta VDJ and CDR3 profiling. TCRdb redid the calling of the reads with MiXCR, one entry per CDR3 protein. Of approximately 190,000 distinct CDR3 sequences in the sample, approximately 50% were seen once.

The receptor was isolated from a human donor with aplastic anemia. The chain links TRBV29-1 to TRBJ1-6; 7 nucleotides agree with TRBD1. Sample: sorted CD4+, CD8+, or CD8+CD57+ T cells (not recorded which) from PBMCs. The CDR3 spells CSVGGQINSPLHF. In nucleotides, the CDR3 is TGCAGCGTCGGGGGACAGATAAATTCACCCCTCCACTTT.